A selection of T cell receptor beta chains follows, all from one sample in a study of blood T cell repertoires in COVID-19. Libraries were prepared by immunoSEQ multiplex PCR; TCRdb keeps only in-frame clonotypes and omits some of them. The top ten clones hold 6.9% of a sample with approximately 170,000 clones, about 85% of them seen once. Sequencing used peripheral blood. The source is a man aged 80 or over with COVID-19, enrolled during active disease. Both conserved end residues are part of each CDR3. A D gene is named only where the DNA matches it firmly. Not all rows give a size; the values are once, few, many and, for expanded clones, a class.

V	D	J	size	DNA	CDR3
TRBV11-3	TRBD2	TRBJ2-3	-	TGTGCCAGCAGCACGGGACTAGCAGGATTGGATACGCAGTATTTT	CASSTGLAGLDTQYF
TRBV10-3	-	TRBJ2-5	-	TGTGCCGCCTGGGCGGGCTTCCAAGAGACCCAGTACTTC	CAAWAGFQETQYF
TRBV10-3	-	TRBJ1-2	-	TGTGCCATCAGTGAGAAGTTGGGACTCCCCTATGGCTACACCTTC	CAISEKLGLPYGYTF
TRBV5-1	TRBD1	TRBJ1-3	once	TGCGCCAGCAGCTTGGATGGACAGGACGCCCTTTCTGGAAACACCATATATTTT	CASSLDGQDALSGNTIYF
TRBV2	TRBD1	TRBJ1-1	-	TGTGCCAGCAACCCGGGACAGGGCACTGAAGCTTTCTTT	CASNPGQGTEAFF
TRBV18	-	TRBJ2-7	many	TGTGCCAGCTCACTTGGGCAGTACTCCTACGAGCAGTACTTC	CASSLGQYSYEQYF
TRBV3-1/TRBV3-2	TRBD1	TRBJ2-1	once	TGTGCCAGCAGCCAAGGGACAGGGGGAGAGGAGCAGTTCTTC	CASSQGTGGEEQFF
TRBV18	-	TRBJ2-3	-	TGTGCCAGCTCACCAGGGGGCGAGACAGATACGCAGTATTTT	CASSPGGETDTQYF
TRBV5-4	-	TRBJ2-3	-	TGTGCCAGCAGCTCTAAGTCGGGCACAGATACGCAGTATTTT	CASSSKSGTDTQYF
TRBV7-2	TRBD1	TRBJ1-2	-	TGTGCCAGCAGCGGCCTCGGGACAGGGGTGTTTCCTAACTATGGCTACACCTTC	CASSGLGTGVFPNYGYTF
TRBV2	-	TRBJ1-5	once	TGTGCCAGCGGCCCAGGAATCCATCAGCCCCAGCATTTT	CASGPGIHQPQHF
TRBV18	TRBD2	TRBJ2-1	-	TGTGCCAGCTCACCCCTGGGGTCGGCGGGGGTTGAGCAGTTCTTC	CASSPLGSAGVEQFF
TRBV29-1	-	TRBJ1-1	-	TGCAGCGTGGAGCTAGAGGCCGGGAACACTGAAGCTTTCTTT	CSVELEAGNTEAFF
TRBV7-2	-	TRBJ2-1	-	TGTGCCAGCAGAGGGGCGGGGGCCTCATACAATGAGCAGTTCTTC	CASRGAGASYNEQFF
TRBV19	TRBD2	TRBJ2-7	-	TGTGCCAGTAGTATAGATCTGGCTAGCGGGTCGGACGAGCAGTACTTC	CASSIDLASGSDEQYF
TRBV6-6	TRBD1	TRBJ2-1	-	TGTGCCAGCAGTCCCGGACAGGGCGACGAGCAGTTCTTC	CASSPGQGDEQFF
TRBV7-2	-	TRBJ1-2	-	TGTGCCAGCAGCCTGAGACAGCTAGCTAACTATGGCTACACCTTC	CASSLRQLANYGYTF
TRBV2	TRBD1	TRBJ1-3	once	TGTGCCAGCAGTGAATTTGGACAGGGGACGATAAGCTCTGGAAACACCATATATTTT	CASSEFGQGTISSGNTIYF
TRBV7-9	TRBD1	TRBJ1-1	-	TGTGCCAGCAGCCTGGACAGGGGAGATACTGAAGCTTTCTTT	CASSLDRGDTEAFF
TRBV2	-	TRBJ2-7	-	TGTGCCAGCAGTGAGTCGCACTCGGTATCCGAGCAGTACTTC	CASSESHSVSEQYF
TRBV7-3	TRBD2	TRBJ2-1	-	TGTGCCAGCAGCACTGGGACTAGCCCCTACAATGAGCAGTTCTTC	CASSTGTSPYNEQFF
TRBV18	TRBD1	TRBJ1-2	-	TGTGCCAGCTCACCACTGACAGGGGGGGCGAGTGGCTATGGCTACACCTTC	CASSPLTGGASGYGYTF
TRBV29-1	-	TRBJ1-5	-	TGCAGCGTTGAAAGCGGAGGGGTAGGTCAGCCCCAGCATTTT	CSVESGGVGQPQHF
TRBV18	-	TRBJ2-4	few	TGTGCCAGCTCACCAGGGCAGGGAAGGGTGGACATTCAGTACTTC	CASSPGQGRVDIQYF
TRBV6-1	-	TRBJ2-2	-	TGTGCCAGCAGTGAAGGTCCAGGAACGAACACCGGGGAGCTGTTTTTT	CASSEGPGTNTGELFF
TRBV4-2	-	TRBJ2-3	-	TGTGCCAGCAGCCAAGGATCCCTCCAGGGTCGCACAGATACGCAGTATTTT	CASSQGSLQGRTDTQYF
TRBV5-5	TRBD1	TRBJ2-5	-	TGTGCCAGCAGTTCCCGCCGGGACAGACAAGAGACCCAGTACTTC	CASSSRRDRQETQYF
TRBV2	-	TRBJ2-3	-	TGTGCCAGCAGGGCTAGCACTAGCACAGATACGCAGTATTTT	CASRASTSTDTQYF
TRBV19	-	TRBJ2-6	-	TGTGCCAGTAGTATAAGGGAGCGGTTCTCTGGGGCCAACGTCCTGACTTTC	CASSIRERFSGANVLTF
TRBV7-9	-	TRBJ1-4	-	TGTGCCAGCAGCCCTCCAGGGGCAGGGGTTAATGAAAAACTGTTTTTT	CASSPPGAGVNEKLFF
TRBV19	TRBD1	TRBJ1-1	-	TGTGCCAGTAGTATTTCGGGACAGGGCTGGACTGAAGCTTTCTTT	CASSISGQGWTEAFF
TRBV2	-	TRBJ1-6	-	TGTGCCAGCAGGGGAGGGGAGGGATTTAATTCACCCCTCCACTTT	CASRGGEGFNSPLHF
TRBV3-1/TRBV3-2	TRBD2	TRBJ2-1	-	TGTGCCAGCAGCCGAACCCCACTGGGCGGGGGAGGGAATGAGCAGTTCTTC	CASSRTPLGGGGNEQFF
TRBV28	-	TRBJ1-6	few	TGTGCCAGCTTAAGTCTCGGGAGCTCACCCCTCCACTTT	CASLSLGSSPLHF
TRBV23-1	TRBD1	TRBJ1-2	-	TGCGCCAGCAGTTGTCGACAGGGCCCTCGCGGCTACACCTTC	CASSCRQGPRGYTF
TRBV2	-	TRBJ1-1	-	TGTGCCAGCAGGGCAGACAGTTACACTGAAGCTTTCTTT	CASRADSYTEAFF
TRBV5-4	-	TRBJ1-1	-	TGTGCCAGCAGCTTGGAGCAGGGCACTGAAGCTTTCTTT	CASSLEQGTEAFF
TRBV18	TRBD1	TRBJ2-7	few	TGTGCCAGCTCACCTTCAGGGGGCGAGCAGTACTTC	CASSPSGGEQYF
TRBV6-2/TRBV6-3	-	TRBJ1-5	once	TGTGCCAGCAGCCTGGGGGGACCTCTTGGCAATCAGCCCCAGCATTTT	CASSLGGPLGNQPQHF
TRBV19	-	TRBJ1-1	-	TGTGCCAGTAGTATGGCGGCAGCTAAAAAACGGAGGGACACTGAAGCTTTCTTT	CASSMAAAKKRRDTEAFF
TRBV5-1	TRBD2	TRBJ2-1	once	TGCGCCAGCAGCTTGGGGGGGACTAGCGGATATGAGCAGTTCTTC	CASSLGGTSGYEQFF
TRBV4-2	TRBD1	TRBJ1-1	many	TGTGCCAGCAGCCAATCCGGGACAGCGAACACTGAAGCTTTCTTT	CASSQSGTANTEAFF
TRBV7-9	TRBD1	TRBJ1-4	-	TGTGCCAGCAGCCCAGGGGGCGAAAAACTGTTTTTT	CASSPGGEKLFF
TRBV5-1	-	TRBJ1-1	once	TGCGCCAGCAGCTTGGGACAGGCCTCGAACACTGAAGCTTTCTTT	CASSLGQASNTEAFF
TRBV27	TRBD1	TRBJ2-3	-	TGTGCCAGCAGTGGAGGGGACAGGGGGGGCACAGATACGCAGTATTTT	CASSGGDRGGTDTQYF
TRBV2	TRBD1	TRBJ1-4	-	TGTGCCAGCAAGGTATCGACAGGGGTTTCAACTAATGAAAAACTGTTTTTT	CASKVSTGVSTNEKLFF
TRBV12-3/TRBV12-4	-	TRBJ1-1	-	TGTGCCAGCAGTTCCGGGGTCACTGAAGCTTTCTTT	CASSSGVTEAFF
TRBV10-3	-	TRBJ2-7	-	TGTGCCATCAGTGAAGGACAGTCCTACGAGCAGTACTTC	CAISEGQSYEQYF
TRBV2	-	TRBJ2-7	-	TGTGCCAGCAGTAGACCGAAATGGAGCTCCTACGAGCAGTACTTC	CASSRPKWSSYEQYF
TRBV6-5	-	TRBJ2-7	-	TGTGCCACTAAGGCGGCGGGTCCCTACGAGCAGTACTTC	CATKAAGPYEQYF
TRBV5-4	-	TRBJ1-2	-	TGTGCCAGCAGCTTAAAGGCCAGGGGTGACTATGGCTACACCTTC	CASSLKARGDYGYTF